This TCR beta chain appears in the sequencing data of a study of T cells after yellow fever vaccination. Study at large: Preparation used SMART-Seq v4 Ultra Low Input for the low-cell-number fractions.

This CDR3 is 13 amino acids long. The trim removed 6 bases at V and 7 bases at J, leaving 7 bases unmatched. Germline V CDR1 and CDR2: SGHDT, YYEEEE. With respect to this clonotype: As yet, its antigen is unknown.

The study, taken as a whole, reports: Relatively few clonotypes were ones that appeared in both CD4 and CD8 compartments. Reappearing after the booster were most of the clones from primary vaccination (less than 97% CD4, approximately 88% CD8).

Universal primer sites and UMIs were introduced during 5'RACE template-switching synthesis of TCR cDNA. Each CDR3 protein gets one entry after TCRdb re-called the 5' RACE reads with MiXCR. The sample consists of approximately 510,000 distinct CDR3 sequences, 21% of them appearing once. This receptor was taken from a young man who received the YFV17D yellow fever vaccine. This specimen consisted of PBMCs, obtained less than 25 days after the first yellow fever vaccination. The chain carries TRBV5-6 and TRBJ2-3; 8 positions agree with TRBD2. The CDR3 reads CASNGGGFHTQYF. CDR3 bases: TGTGCCAGCAATGGCGGGGGGTTTCATACGCAGTATTTT. Using reference TRBV5-6 and TRBJ2-3 for the parts outside the CDR3, the full variable domain is DAGVTQSPTHLIKTRGQQVTLRCSPKSGHDTVSWYQQALGQGPQFIFQYYEEEERQRGNFPDRFSGHQFPNYSSELNVNALLLGDSALYLCASNGGGFHTQYFGPGTRLTVL.